This T cell receptor beta chain was sequenced for a study of early T cells in non-severe SARS-CoV-2 infection. Study-wide context: Unpaired chains resulted from sequencing bulk RNA of unsorted whole blood.

The germline gives CDR1 SEHNR, CDR2 FQNEAQ (reference sequence). The CDR3 extends over 16 amino acids. J was trimmed by 2 bases and V by 1 base; bases with no gene match: 6. This clonotype was counted at least ten times. TCRdb recomputed calls from the 5' RACE reads with MiXCR, one row per CDR3 protein. This sample has about 30,000 distinct CDR3 sequences, with 5.2% found just once. The sequencing input was whole blood. The TCR originated in an adult who was a healthcare worker with PCR-confirmed SARS-CoV-2 infection or an uninfected control (not recorded which). The chain couples TRBV7-9 to TRBJ2-7; 9 bases agree with TRBD2. The CDR3 is CASSLGRTSAPYEQYF. CDR3 DNA: TGTGCCAGCAGCTTAGGAAGGACTAGCGCACCCTACGAGCAGTACTTC. Looking up the rest from reference TRBV7-9 and TRBJ2-7 gives the full variable domain: DTGVSQNPRHKITKRGQNVTFRCDPISEHNRLYWYRQTLGQGPEFLTYFQNEAQLEKSRLLSDRFSAERPKGSFSTLEIQRTEQGDSAMYLCASSLGRTSAPYEQYFGPGTRLTVT.